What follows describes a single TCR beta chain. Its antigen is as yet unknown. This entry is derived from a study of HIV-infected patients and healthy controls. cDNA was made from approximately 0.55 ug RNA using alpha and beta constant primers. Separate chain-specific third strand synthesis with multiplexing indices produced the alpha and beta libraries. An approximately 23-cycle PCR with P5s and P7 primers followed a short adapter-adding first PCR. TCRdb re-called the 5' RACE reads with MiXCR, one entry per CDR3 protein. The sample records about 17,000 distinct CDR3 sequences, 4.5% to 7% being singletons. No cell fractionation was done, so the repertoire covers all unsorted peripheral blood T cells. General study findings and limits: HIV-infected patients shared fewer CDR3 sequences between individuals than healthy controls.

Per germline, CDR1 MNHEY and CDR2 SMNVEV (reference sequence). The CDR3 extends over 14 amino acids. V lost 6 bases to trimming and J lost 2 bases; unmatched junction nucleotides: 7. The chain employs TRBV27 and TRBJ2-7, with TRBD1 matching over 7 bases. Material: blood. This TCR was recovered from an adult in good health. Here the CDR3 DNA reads TGTGCCAGCAGAGAGGGGGCGCTCCCCTACGAGCAGTACTTC. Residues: CASREGALPYEQYF.